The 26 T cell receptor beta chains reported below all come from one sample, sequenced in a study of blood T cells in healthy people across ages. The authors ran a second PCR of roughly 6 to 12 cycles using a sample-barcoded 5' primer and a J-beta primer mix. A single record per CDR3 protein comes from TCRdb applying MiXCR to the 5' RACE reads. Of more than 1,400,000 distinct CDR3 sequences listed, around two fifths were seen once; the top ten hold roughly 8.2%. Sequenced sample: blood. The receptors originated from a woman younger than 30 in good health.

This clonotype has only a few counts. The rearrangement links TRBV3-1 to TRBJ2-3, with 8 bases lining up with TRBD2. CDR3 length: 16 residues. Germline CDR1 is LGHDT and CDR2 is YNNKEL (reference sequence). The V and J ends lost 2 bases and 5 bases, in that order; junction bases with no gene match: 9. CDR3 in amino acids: CASSQYSGLAGDTQYF. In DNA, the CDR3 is TGTGCCAGCAGCCAATATAGCGGTCTAGCGGGAGATACGCAGTATTTT.

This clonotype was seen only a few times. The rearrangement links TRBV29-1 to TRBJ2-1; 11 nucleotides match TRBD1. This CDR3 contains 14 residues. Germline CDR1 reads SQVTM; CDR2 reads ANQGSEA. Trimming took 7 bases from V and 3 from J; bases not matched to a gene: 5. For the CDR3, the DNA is TGCAGCGGACGGGACAGGGGGGTCTACAATGAGCAGTTCTTC. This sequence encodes CSGRDRGVYNEQFF.

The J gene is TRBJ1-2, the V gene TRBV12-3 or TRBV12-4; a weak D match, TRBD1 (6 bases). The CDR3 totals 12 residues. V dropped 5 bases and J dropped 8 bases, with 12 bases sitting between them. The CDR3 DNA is TGTGCCAGCAGTAACAGGGATTTAGGCTACACCTTC. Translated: CASSNRDLGYTF.

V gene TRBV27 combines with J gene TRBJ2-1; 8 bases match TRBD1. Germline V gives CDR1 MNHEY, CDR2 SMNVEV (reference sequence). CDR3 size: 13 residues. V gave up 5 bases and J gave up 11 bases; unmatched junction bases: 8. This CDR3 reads CASSTQGTGQQFF. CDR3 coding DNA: TGTGCCAGCAGTACTCAAGGGACAGGCCAGCAGTTCTTC.

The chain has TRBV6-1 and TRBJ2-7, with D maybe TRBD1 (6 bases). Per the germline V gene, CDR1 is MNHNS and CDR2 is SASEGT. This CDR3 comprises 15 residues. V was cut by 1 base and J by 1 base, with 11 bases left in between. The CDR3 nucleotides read TGTGCCAGCAGTGAAGGGGGGCGTTTGTCCTACGAGCAGTACTTC. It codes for CASSEGGRLSYEQYF.

Written as DNA, the CDR3 is TGTGCCTTCACTCCAAGACAGGGAAGTAGAAATGAGCAGTTCTTC. It encodes CAFTPRQGSRNEQFF. This chain joins TRBV30 and TRBJ2-1, with 7 bases identical to TRBD1. V lost 7 bases and J lost 7; bases outside the gene matches: 16. Germline CDR1 is GTSNPN and CDR2 is SVGIG (reference sequence). The CDR3 length is 15 residues.

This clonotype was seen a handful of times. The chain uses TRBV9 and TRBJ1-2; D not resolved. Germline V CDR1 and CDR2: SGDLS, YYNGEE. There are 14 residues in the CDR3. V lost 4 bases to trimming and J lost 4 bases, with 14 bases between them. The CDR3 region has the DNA TGTGCCAGCAGCTCAACGGACGGAGGCTATGGCTACACCTTC. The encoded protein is CASSSTDGGYGYTF. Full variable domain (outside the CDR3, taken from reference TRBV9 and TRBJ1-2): DSGVTQTPKHLITATGQRVTLRCSPRSGDLSVYWYQQSLDQGLQFLIQYYNGEERAKGNILERFSAQQFPDLHSELNLSSLELGDSALYFCASSSTDGGYGYTFGSGTRLTVV.

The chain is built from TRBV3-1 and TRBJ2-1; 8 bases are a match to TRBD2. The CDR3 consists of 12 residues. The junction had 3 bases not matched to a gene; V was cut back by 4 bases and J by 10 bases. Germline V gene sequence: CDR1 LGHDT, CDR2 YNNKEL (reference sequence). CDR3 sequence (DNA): TGTGCCAGCAGCCTTAGGACTAGCGAGCAGTTCTTC. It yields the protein CASSLRTSEQFF.

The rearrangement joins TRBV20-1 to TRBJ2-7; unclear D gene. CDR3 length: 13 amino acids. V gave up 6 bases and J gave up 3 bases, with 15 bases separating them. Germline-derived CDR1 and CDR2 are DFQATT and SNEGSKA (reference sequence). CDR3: CSAGPDRNYEQYF. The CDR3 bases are TGCAGTGCCGGACCTGACCGAAACTACGAGCAGTACTTC.

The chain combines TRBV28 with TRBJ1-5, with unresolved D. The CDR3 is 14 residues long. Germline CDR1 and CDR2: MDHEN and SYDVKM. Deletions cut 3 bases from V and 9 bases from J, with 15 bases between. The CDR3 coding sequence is TGTGCCAGCAGTTTGGCCCCGGAGGGCAGGCCCCAGCATTTT. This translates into CASSLAPEGRPQHF.

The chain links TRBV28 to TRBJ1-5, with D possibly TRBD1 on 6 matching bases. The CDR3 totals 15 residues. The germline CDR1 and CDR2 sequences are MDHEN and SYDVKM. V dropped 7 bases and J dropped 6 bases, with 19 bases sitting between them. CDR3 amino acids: CASTPQGRRIQPQHF. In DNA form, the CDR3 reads TGTGCCAGCACCCCCCAGGGGAGGAGGATTCAGCCCCAGCATTTT. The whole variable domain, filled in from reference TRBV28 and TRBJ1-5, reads DVKVTQSSRYLVKRTGEKVFLECVQDMDHENMFWYRQDPGLGLRLIYFSYDVKMKEKGDIPEGYSVSREKKERFSLILESASTNQTSMYLCASTPQGRRIQPQHFGDGTRLSIL.

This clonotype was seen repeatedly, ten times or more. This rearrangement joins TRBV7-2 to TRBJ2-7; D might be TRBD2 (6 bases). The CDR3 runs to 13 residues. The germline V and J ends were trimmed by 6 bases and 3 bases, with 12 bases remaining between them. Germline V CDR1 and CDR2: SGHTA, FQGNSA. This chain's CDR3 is CASSGGFGYEQYF. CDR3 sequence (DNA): TGTGCCAGCAGTGGGGGGTTCGGCTACGAGCAGTACTTC. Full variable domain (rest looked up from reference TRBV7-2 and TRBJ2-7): GAGVSQSPSNKVTEKGKDVELRCDPISGHTALYWYRQSLGQGLEFLIYFQGNSAPDKSGLPSDRFSAERTGGSVSTLTIQRTQQEDSAVYLCASSGGFGYEQYFGPGTRLTVT.

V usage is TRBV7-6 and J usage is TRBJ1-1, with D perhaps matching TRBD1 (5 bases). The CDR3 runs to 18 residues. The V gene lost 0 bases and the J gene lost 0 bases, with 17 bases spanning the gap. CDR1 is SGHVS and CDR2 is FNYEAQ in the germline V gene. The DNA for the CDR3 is TGTGCCAGCAGCTTAGCGAGTGAGGGGCCCCTAATGAACACTGAAGCTTTCTTT. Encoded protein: CASSLASEGPLMNTEAFF.

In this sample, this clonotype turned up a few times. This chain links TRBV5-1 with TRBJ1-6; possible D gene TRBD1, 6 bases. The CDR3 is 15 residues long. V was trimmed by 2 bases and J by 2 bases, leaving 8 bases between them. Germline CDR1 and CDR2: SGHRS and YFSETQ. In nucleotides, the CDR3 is TGCGCCAGCAGCTTAACAGGGACCTATAATTCACCCCTCCACTTT. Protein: CASSLTGTYNSPLHF. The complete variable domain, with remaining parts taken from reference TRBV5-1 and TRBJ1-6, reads KAGVTQTPRYLIKTRGQQVTLSCSPISGHRSVSWYQQTPGQGLQFLFEYFSETQRNKGNFPGRFSGRQFSNSRSEMNVSTLELGDSALYLCASSLTGTYNSPLHFGNGTRLTVT.

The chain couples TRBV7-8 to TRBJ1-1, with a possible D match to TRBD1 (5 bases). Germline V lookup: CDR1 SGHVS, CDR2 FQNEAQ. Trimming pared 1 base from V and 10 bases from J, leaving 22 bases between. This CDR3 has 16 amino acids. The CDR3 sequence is CASSLGSGGATPRAFF. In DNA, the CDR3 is TGTGCCAGCAGCTTAGGATCAGGAGGGGCGACCCCTCGAGCTTTCTTT.

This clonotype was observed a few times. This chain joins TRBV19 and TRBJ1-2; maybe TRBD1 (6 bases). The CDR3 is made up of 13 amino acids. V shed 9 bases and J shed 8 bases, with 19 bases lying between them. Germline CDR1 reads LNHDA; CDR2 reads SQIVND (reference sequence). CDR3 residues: CASSPQGTGGYTF. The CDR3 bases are TGTGCCAGCAGCCCTCAGGGGACTGGGGGCTACACCTTC.

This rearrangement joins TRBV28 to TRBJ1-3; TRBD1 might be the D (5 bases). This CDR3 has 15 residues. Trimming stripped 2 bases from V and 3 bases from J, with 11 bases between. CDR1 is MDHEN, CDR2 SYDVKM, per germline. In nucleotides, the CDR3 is TGTGCCAGCAGTTTAGTCGGGGGAAGTGGAAACACCATATATTTT. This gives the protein CASSLVGGSGNTIYF.

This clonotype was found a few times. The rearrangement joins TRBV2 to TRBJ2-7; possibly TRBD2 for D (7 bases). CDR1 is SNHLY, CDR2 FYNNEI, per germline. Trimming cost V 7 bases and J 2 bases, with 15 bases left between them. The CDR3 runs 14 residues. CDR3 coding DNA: TGTGCCAGCACTCGGGGGGCGTCCCCCTACGAGCAGTACTTC. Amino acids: CASTRGASPYEQYF.

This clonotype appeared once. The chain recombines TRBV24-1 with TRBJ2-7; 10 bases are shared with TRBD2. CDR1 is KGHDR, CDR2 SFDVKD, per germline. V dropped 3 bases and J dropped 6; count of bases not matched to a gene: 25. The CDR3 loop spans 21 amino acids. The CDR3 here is CATSDGTITSGMRFGGREQYF. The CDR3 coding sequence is TGTGCCACCAGTGATGGGACTATCACTAGCGGGATGAGGTTTGGAGGCCGCGAGCAGTACTTC.

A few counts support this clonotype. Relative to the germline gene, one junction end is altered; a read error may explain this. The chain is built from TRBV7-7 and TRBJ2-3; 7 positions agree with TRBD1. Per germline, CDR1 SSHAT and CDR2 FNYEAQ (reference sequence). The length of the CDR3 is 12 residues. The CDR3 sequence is CASSLPPRTGYF. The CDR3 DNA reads TGTGCTAGCAGCCTTCCGCCCAGGACAGGGTATTTT.

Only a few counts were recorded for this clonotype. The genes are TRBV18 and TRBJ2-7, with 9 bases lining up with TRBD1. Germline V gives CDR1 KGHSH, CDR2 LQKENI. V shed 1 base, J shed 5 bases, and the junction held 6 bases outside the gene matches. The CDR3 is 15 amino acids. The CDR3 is CASSPQGTGRDEQYF. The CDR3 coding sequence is TGTGCCAGCTCACCACAAGGGACAGGGCGCGACGAGCAGTACTTC.

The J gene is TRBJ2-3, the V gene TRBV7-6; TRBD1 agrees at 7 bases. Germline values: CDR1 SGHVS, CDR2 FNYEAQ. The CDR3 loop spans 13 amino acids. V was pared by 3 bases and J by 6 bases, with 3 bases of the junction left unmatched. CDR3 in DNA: TGTGCCAGCAGCTTGTACAGGGGTGATACGCAGTATTTT. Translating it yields CASSLYRGDTQYF.

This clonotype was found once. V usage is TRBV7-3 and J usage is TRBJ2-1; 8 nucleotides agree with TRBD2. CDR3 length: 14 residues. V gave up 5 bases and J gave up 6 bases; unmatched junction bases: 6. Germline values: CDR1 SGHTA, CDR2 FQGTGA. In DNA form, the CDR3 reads TGTGCCAGCAGCCCGGGGGGGCTCAGCAATGAGCAGTTCTTC. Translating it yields CASSPGGLSNEQFF.

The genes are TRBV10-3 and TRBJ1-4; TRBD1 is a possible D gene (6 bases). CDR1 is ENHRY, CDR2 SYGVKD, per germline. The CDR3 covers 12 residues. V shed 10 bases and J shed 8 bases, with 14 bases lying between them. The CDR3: CATQGAGEKLFF. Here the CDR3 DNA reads TGTGCCACACAGGGAGCGGGCGAAAAACTGTTTTTT.

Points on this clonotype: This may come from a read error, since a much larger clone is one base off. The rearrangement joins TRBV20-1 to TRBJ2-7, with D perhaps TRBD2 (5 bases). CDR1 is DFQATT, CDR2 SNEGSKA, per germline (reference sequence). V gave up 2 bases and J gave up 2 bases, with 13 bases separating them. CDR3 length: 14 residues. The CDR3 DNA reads TGCAGTGCTAGACCCCTGGAGGCCCCCTACGAGCAGTACTTC. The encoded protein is CSARPLEAPYEQYF.

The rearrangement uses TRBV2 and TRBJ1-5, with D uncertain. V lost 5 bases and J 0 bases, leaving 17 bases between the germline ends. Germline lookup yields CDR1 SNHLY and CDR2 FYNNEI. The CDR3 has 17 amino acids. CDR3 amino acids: CASSSGRAVYSNQPQHF. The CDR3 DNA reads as TGTGCCAGCAGTTCGGGTCGAGCAGTCTATAGCAATCAGCCCCAGCATTTT.